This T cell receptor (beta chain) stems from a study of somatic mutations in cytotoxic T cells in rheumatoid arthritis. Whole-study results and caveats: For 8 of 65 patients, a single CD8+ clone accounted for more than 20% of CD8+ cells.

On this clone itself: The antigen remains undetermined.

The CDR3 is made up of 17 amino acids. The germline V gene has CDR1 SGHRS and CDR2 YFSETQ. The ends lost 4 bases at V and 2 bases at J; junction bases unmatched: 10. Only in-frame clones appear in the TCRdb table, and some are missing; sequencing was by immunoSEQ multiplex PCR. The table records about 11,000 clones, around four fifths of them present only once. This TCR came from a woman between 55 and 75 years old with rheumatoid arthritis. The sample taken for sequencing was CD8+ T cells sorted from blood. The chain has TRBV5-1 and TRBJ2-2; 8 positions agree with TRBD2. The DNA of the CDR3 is TGCGCCAGCAGCGCTCCCACTAGCGGAGTTAACACCGGGGAGCTGTTTTTT. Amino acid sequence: CASSAPTSGVNTGELFF.